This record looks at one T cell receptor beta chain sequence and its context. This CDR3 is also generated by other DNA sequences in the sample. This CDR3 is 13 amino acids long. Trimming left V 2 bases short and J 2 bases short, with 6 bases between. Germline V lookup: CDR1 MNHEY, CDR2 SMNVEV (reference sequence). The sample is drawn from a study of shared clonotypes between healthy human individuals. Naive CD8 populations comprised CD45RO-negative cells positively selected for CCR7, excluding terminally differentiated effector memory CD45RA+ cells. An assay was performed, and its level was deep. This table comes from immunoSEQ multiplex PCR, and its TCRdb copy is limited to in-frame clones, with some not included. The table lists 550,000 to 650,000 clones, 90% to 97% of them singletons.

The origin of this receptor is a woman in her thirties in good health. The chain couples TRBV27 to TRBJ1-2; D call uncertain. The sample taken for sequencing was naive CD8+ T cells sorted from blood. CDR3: CASSLDGNYGYTF. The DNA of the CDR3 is TGTGCCAGCAGTTTAGACGGGAACTATGGCTACACCTTC.